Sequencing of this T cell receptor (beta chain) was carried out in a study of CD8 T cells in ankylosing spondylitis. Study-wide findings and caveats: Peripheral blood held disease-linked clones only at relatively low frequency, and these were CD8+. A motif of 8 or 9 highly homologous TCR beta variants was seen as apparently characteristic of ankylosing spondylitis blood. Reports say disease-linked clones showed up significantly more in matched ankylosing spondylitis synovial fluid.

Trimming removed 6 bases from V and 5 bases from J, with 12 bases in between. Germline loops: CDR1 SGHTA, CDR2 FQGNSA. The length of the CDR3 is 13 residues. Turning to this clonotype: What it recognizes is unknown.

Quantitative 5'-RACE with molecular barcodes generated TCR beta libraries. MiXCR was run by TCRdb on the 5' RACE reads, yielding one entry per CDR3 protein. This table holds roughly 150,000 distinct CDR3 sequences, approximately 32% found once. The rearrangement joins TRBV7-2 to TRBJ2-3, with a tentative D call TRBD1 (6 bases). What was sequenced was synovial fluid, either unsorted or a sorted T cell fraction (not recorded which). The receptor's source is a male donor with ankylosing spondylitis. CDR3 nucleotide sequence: TGTGCCAGCAGTCGAGAAGGGGGAGATACGCAGTATTTT. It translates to CASSREGGDTQYF.